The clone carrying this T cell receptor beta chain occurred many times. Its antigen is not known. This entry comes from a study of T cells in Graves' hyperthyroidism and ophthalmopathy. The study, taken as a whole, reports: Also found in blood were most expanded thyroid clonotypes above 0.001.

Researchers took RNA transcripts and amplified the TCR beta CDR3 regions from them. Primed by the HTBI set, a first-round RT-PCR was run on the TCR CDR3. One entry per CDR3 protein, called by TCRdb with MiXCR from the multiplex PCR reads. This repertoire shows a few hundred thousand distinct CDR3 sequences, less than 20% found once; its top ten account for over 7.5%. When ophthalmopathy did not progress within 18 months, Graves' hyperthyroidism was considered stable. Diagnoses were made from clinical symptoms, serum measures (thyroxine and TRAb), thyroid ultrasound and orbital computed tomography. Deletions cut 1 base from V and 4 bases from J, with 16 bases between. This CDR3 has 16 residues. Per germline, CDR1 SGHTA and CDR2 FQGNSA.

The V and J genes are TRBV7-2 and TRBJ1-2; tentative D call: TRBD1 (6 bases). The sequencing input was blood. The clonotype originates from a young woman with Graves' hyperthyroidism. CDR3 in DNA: TGTGCCAGCAGCTTAGGGGGTCTACAGGGAAGCTATGGCTACACCTTC. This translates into CASSLGGLQGSYGYTF. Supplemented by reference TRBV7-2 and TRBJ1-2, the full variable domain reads GAGVSQSPSNKVTEKGKDVELRCDPISGHTALYWYRQSLGQGLEFLIYFQGNSAPDKSGLPSDRFSAERTGGSVSTLTIQRTQQEDSAVYLCASSLGGLQGSYGYTFGSGTRLTVV.